Listed here is a single T cell receptor (beta chain). The CDR3 consists of 11 residues. The V gene's germline CDR1 is LGHDT and CDR2 YNNKEL (reference sequence). Trimming took off 0 bases at V and 9 bases at J, with 3 bases between the two ends. The data are from a study of CD8 T cells in Susac syndrome. RNA totalling about 0.5 to 1 ug underwent reverse transcription with random hexamers. TCRdb used MiXCR to reprocess the immunoSEQ multiplex PCR reads, holding one entry per CDR3 protein. This table holds under 200,000 distinct CDR3 sequences, around 95% found once. Specimen: CD8+ T cells from PBMCs. V gene TRBV3-1 combines with J gene TRBJ2-1; unclear D gene. The sequence came from a human donor with multiple sclerosis. The CDR3 DNA reads TGTGCCAGCAGCCAAGATTTTGAGCAGTTCTTC. It codes for CASSQDFEQFF.